This TCR beta chain was profiled in a study of CD8 T cells in ankylosing spondylitis. Notes on the study in general: Significantly higher representation of disease-linked clones was reported for matched ankylosing spondylitis synovial fluid. A motif in TCR beta, a set of eight highly homologous variants, appeared characteristic of ankylosing spondylitis blood.

As for this clonotype: Its target is not known.

The CDR3 has 15 amino acids. V gave up 0 bases and J gave up 4 bases; unmatched junction bases: 5. CDR1 is SGHRS and CDR2 is YFSETQ in the germline V gene. Library preparation for TCR beta used quantitative 5'-RACE with molecular barcodes. From the 5' RACE reads, TCRdb called clonotypes with MiXCR, one entry per CDR3 protein. The sample records about 150,000 distinct CDR3 sequences, 25% to 35% being singletons. Sequences were obtained from synovial fluid, either unsorted or a sorted T cell fraction (not recorded which). The TCR originated in a male donor with ankylosing spondylitis. V gene TRBV5-1 combines with J gene TRBJ2-5; 8 bases map to TRBD1. This chain's CDR3 is CASSLVSGQGETQYF. The DNA for the CDR3 is TGCGCCAGCAGCTTGGTGTCCGGACAGGGAGAGACCCAGTACTTC. Full variable domain (missing parts from reference TRBV5-1 and TRBJ2-5): KAGVTQTPRYLIKTRGQQVTLSCSPISGHRSVSWYQQTPGQGLQFLFEYFSETQRNKGNFPGRFSGRQFSNSRSEMNVSTLELGDSALYLCASSLVSGQGETQYFGPGTRLLVL.